This T cell receptor beta chain stems from a study of circulating and synovial CD4+ cells in juvenile arthritis. Study-wide findings and caveats: Circulating pathogenic-like lymphocytes shared a substantially higher fraction of CDR3 sequences with synovium than bulk blood. Diversity here was lower than in bulk blood CD4 cells.

The repertoire was sequenced with immunoSEQ multiplex PCR; TCRdb's copy has only in-frame clones and lacks some. The sample lists some 35,000 clones; less than 97% were seen once. Concerning this clone: Its antigen is not known.

This TCR derives from a human donor with juvenile idiopathic arthritis. Sequencing was done on a sample of CD4+ T cells from blood.

CDR3 DNA sequence: TGCGCCAGCAGCCCCGGGACAGGGGGCGGTGGGTCCTACGAGCAGTACTTC. As protein: CASSPGTGGGGSYEQYF. The V and J genes are TRBV5-1 and TRBJ2-7; 12 bases fit TRBD1. Trimming removed 4 bases from V and 1 base from J; junction bases left unmatched: 9. Germline-derived CDR1 and CDR2 are SGHRS and YFSETQ. The CDR3 is made up of 17 amino acids. The full variable domain, with the rest looked up from reference TRBV5-1 and TRBJ2-7, is KAGVTQTPRYLIKTRGQQVTLSCSPISGHRSVSWYQQTPGQGLQFLFEYFSETQRNKGNFPGRFSGRQFSNSRSEMNVSTLELGDSALYLCASSPGTGGGGSYEQYFGPGTRLTVT.